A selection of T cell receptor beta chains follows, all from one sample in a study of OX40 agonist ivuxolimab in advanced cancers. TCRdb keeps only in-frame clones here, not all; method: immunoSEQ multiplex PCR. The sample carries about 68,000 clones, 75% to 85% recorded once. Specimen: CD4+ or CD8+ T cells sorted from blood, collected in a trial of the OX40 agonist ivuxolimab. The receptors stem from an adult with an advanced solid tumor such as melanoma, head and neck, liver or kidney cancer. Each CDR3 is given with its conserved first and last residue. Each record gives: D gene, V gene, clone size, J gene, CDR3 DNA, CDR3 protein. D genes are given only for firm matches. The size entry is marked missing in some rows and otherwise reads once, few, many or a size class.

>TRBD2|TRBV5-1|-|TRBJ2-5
TGCGCCAGCAGCTTGGTCCCTGGACTAGCGGGGGGTAACCAAGAGACCCAGTACTTC
CASSLVPGLAGGNQETQYF
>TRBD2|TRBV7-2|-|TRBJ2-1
TGTGCCAGCAGCATGGGACTAGCGGAAGGTAGGTTCTTC
CASSMGLAEGRFF
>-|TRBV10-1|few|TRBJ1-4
TGCGCCAGCAGTGAAAGTACAGGAGCGTTTTTT
CASSESTGAFF
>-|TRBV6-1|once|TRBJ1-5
TGTGCCAGCAGCTATGGCAGGGCTGGGAATCAGCCCCAGCATTTT
CASSYGRAGNQPQHF
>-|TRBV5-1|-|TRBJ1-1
TGCGCCAGCAGCTTGAAACCGAACACTGAAGCTTTCTTT
CASSLKPNTEAFF
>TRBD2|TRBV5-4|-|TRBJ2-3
TGTGCCAGCAGCCTCGCGGGGGGTATTACAGATACGCAGTATTTT
CASSLAGGITDTQYF
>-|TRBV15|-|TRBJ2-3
TGTGCCACCAGCAGAGATCGGGCATGGGGGACATCGGCTAGGTCGAGCACAGATACGCAGTATTTT
CATSRDRAWGTSARSSTDTQYF
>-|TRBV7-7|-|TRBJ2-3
TGTGCCAGCAGCCCTACAGGGTCCACAGATACGCAGTATTTT
CASSPTGSTDTQYF
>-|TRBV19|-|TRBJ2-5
TGTGCCAGTACTACCTCGGGTAGGGGGGAGACCCAGTACTTC
CASTTSGRGETQYF
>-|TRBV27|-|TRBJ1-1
TGTGCCAGCAGTTTAGGTCGTAACACTGAAGCTTTCTTT
CASSLGRNTEAFF
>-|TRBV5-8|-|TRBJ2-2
TGTGCCAGCAGCTTGCCAGGCCTGGCGAACACCGGGGAGCTGTTTTTT
CASSLPGLANTGELFF